The 18 T cell receptor beta chains below were found in one sample sequenced in a study of cytomegalovirus exposure and HLA in healthy donors. Primers included in the PCR were 60 Vbeta and 13 Jbeta primers. The data were produced by immunoSEQ multiplex PCR, yet TCRdb's version contains in-frame clones alone and is incomplete. The table has around 160,000 clones, around 68% seen once. Sequenced sample: PBMCs. All receptors derive from a woman between 40 and 50 years old in good health and CMV-seropositive.

The CDR3 spells CASSPGQGIRETQYF. The CDR3 nucleotides read TGTGCCAGCAGCCCGGGACAGGGGATAAGAGAGACCCAGTACTTC. The chain carries TRBV7-6 and TRBJ2-5, with 10 nucleotides matching TRBD1. The length of the CDR3 is 15 residues. Germline CDR1 and CDR2: SGHVS and FNYEAQ. Losses at the gene ends were 5 bases for V and 4 bases for J; bases not matched to a gene: 7.

J is TRBJ2-7 and V is TRBV13, with TRBD2 matching 8 bases. Looked up from germline, CDR1 is PRHDT and CDR2 is FYEKMQ (reference sequence). With 5 bases clipped from V and 4 bases from J, the junction kept 13 bases outside the gene matches. The CDR3 is made up of 16 amino acids. The CDR3 nucleotides are TGTGCCAGCAGCATTGAAGCGGGAGAAGGAAGGTACGAGCAGTACTTC. Translation gives CASSIEAGEGRYEQYF.

The chain carries TRBV9 and TRBJ2-3, with 8 bases matching TRBD2. Germline V gives CDR1 SGDLS, CDR2 YYNGEE. The CDR3 runs 16 residues. V dropped 0 bases and J dropped 0; count of bases not matched to a gene: 3. This CDR3 is CASSVGQRESTDTQYF. The CDR3 DNA reads as TGTGCCAGCAGCGTAGGCCAGCGGGAGAGCACAGATACGCAGTATTTT. Based on the CDR3 plus reference TRBV9 and TRBJ2-3, the full variable domain is DSGVTQTPKHLITATGQRVTLRCSPRSGDLSVYWYQQSLDQGLQFLIQYYNGEERAKGNILERFSAQQFPDLHSELNLSSLELGDSALYFCASSVGQRESTDTQYFGPGTRLTVL.

The CDR3 nucleotides are TGTGCCAGCAGCTTAGAAGCGGGCCGGAGCGAGACCCAGTACTTC. Translation gives CASSLEAGRSETQYF. The chain carries TRBV7-9 and TRBJ2-5; a possible D gene is TRBD2 (6 bases). This CDR3 comprises 15 residues. V lost 1 base, J lost 5 bases, and 14 bases lay in between. The germline gives CDR1 SEHNR, CDR2 FQNEAQ (reference sequence). Drawing the rest from reference TRBV7-9 and TRBJ2-5, the complete variable domain is DTGVSQNPRHKITKRGQNVTFRCDPISEHNRLYWYRQTLGQGPEFLTYFQNEAQLEKSRLLSDRFSAERPKGSFSTLEIQRTEQGDSAMYLCASSLEAGRSETQYFGPGTRLLVL.

This CDR3 is CSVTEWRANYGYTF. CDR3 nucleotide sequence: TGCAGCGTTACTGAATGGAGAGCTAACTATGGCTACACCTTC. The chain recombines TRBV29-1 with TRBJ1-2; D is unresolved. CDR3 length: 14 amino acids. Trimming left V 5 bases short and J 0 bases short, with 13 bases between. Germline V CDR1 and CDR2: SQVTM, ANQGSEA. The complete variable domain, with remaining parts taken from reference TRBV29-1 and TRBJ1-2, reads SAVISQKPSRDICQRGTSLTIQCQVDSQVTMMFWYRQQPGQSLTLIATANQGSEATYESGFVIDKFPISRPNLTFSTLTVSNMSPEDSSIYLCSVTEWRANYGYTFGSGTRLTVV.

The chain has TRBV29-1 and TRBJ1-2; D is ambiguous. The CDR3 spans 13 residues. Deletions cut 1 base from V and 4 bases from J, with 10 bases between. Germline V CDR1 and CDR2: SQVTM, ANQGSEA. CDR3 protein: CSVEVDYSYGYTF. CDR3 nucleotides: TGCAGCGTTGAAGTAGACTACAGCTATGGCTACACCTTC.

In its sample, this clone was seen a few times. The chain uses TRBV2 and TRBJ1-4; TRBD1 agrees at 9 bases. Germline V gene sequence: CDR1 SNHLY, CDR2 FYNNEI. This CDR3 is 15 amino acids long. The junction had 4 bases not matched to a gene; V was cut back by 1 base and J by 7 bases. The DNA of the CDR3 is TGTGCCAGCAGTGAAGGGGGACAGGGCGGTGAAAAACTGTTTTTT. The encoded protein is CASSEGGQGGEKLFF.

V is TRBV7-8 and J is TRBJ2-7; 9 bases align to TRBD2. The CDR3 length is 16 residues. Unmatched junction bases numbered 9, after V lost 4 bases and J lost 2 bases. Germline loops: CDR1 SGHVS, CDR2 FQNEAQ. CDR3 sequence reads: CASSSQASGDPYEQYF. CDR3 DNA sequence: TGTGCCAGCAGCTCCCAGGCTAGCGGGGACCCCTACGAGCAGTACTTC.

This chain joins TRBV6-5 and TRBJ2-7; D is undetermined. The V end lost 4 bases, the J end lost 6 bases, and 13 bases lay between the germline ends. The germline V gene has CDR1 MNHEY and CDR2 SVGAGI. CDR3 length equals 13 residues. This chain's CDR3 is CASSLLSSREQYF. The CDR3, as DNA: TGTGCCAGCAGTTTGTTATCCTCCCGCGAGCAGTACTTC.

This clone was picked up a small number of times. A junction boundary mismatches the germline segment, possibly from a read error. The rearrangement joins TRBV7-9 to TRBJ1-1; 11 positions agree with TRBD1. The CDR3 has 15 amino acids. Germline values: CDR1 SEHNR, CDR2 FQNEAQ (reference sequence). The CDR3 nucleotides are TGTTCCAGCAGCTTGCCCGGACAGGGGGCCGGTGAAGCTTTCTTT. Encoded protein: CSSSLPGQGAGEAFF. The variable domain in full, with the rest retrieved from reference TRBV7-9 and TRBJ1-1, is DTGVSQNPRHKITKRGQNVTFRCDPISEHNRLYWYRQTLGQGPEFLTYFQNEAQLEKSRLLSDRFSAERPKGSFSTLEIQRTEQGDSAMYLCSSSLPGQGAGEAFFGQGTRLTVV.

Only a few counts were recorded for this clone. The chain links TRBV5-4 to TRBJ1-2; the D gene is possibly TRBD1 (5 bases). This CDR3 region has 14 residues. CDR1 SGHNT and CDR2 YYREEE come from the germline V gene (reference sequence). The germline V and J ends were trimmed by 0 bases and 3 bases, with 9 bases remaining between them. The chain's CDR3 is CASSLAGRDYGYTF. Written as DNA, the CDR3 is TGTGCCAGCAGCTTGGCTGGCAGGGACTATGGCTACACCTTC.

This chain connects TRBV5-4 to TRBJ1-1; the D gene is possibly TRBD1 (6 bases). Trimming stripped 3 bases from V and 4 bases from J, with 13 bases between. The germline CDR1 and CDR2 sequences are SGHNT and YYREEE (reference sequence). This CDR3 has 14 residues. This CDR3 reads CASSYQGGGTEAFF. The CDR3 DNA follows: TGTGCCAGCAGCTACCAAGGGGGTGGCACTGAAGCTTTCTTT.

The chain couples TRBV7-3 to TRBJ1-1; D might be TRBD1 (6 bases). Germline V lookup: CDR1 SGHTA, CDR2 FQGTGA. The V end lost 5 bases, the J end lost 6 bases, and 19 bases lay between the germline ends. This CDR3 has 15 amino acids. This CDR3 is CASSGEDSSFAEAFF. The CDR3, as DNA: TGTGCCAGCAGCGGTGAGGACAGTAGTTTCGCTGAAGCTTTCTTT.

V is TRBV5-1 and J is TRBJ2-3; TRBD2 is a possible D gene (7 bases). Per germline, CDR1 SGHRS and CDR2 YFSETQ. This CDR3 region has 16 residues. V lost 1 base and J 1 base, leaving 13 bases between the germline ends. CDR3 nucleotide sequence: TGCGCCAGCAGCTTGCGGGGGGCCCTAGGCACAGATACGCAGTATTTT. Protein product: CASSLRGALGTDTQYF.

The genes are TRBV7-8 and TRBJ2-5; 9 bases fit TRBD2. This CDR3 region has 17 residues. In germline, CDR1 is SGHVS, CDR2 FQNEAQ. V lost 4 bases to trimming and J lost 2 bases; unmatched junction nucleotides: 11. For the CDR3, the DNA is TGTGCCAGCAGCTACGGACTAGCGAACGTCGAACAAGAGACCCAGTACTTC. Amino acids: CASSYGLANVEQETQYF. Supplemented by reference TRBV7-8 and TRBJ2-5, the full variable domain reads GAGVSQSPRYKVAKRGQDVALRCDPISGHVSLFWYQQALGQGPEFLTYFQNEAQLDKSGLPSDRFFAERPEGSVSTLKIQRTQQEDSAVYLCASSYGLANVEQETQYFGPGTRLLVL.

The V and J genes are TRBV12-5 and TRBJ2-7; 10 positions match TRBD1. Looked up from germline, CDR1 is LGHNT and CDR2 is FRNRAP. With 1 base clipped from V and 6 bases from J, the junction kept 6 bases outside the gene matches. This CDR3 comprises 15 residues. The CDR3 bases are TGTGCTAGTGGTTTGGGCGGGACAGGGGCGAGCGAGCAGTACTTC. It translates to CASGLGGTGASEQYF.

This chain joins TRBV2 and TRBJ1-2, with TRBD1 matching over 9 bases. Germline lookup yields CDR1 SNHLY and CDR2 FYNNEI. The trim removed 6 bases at V and 8 bases at J, leaving 13 bases unmatched. The CDR3 spans 15 residues. CDR3 DNA sequence: TGTGCCAGCAGACCCCTAACAGGGGGCGCTGGGGGCTACACCTTC. Residues: CASRPLTGGAGGYTF. Drawing the rest from reference TRBV2 and TRBJ1-2, the complete variable domain is EPEVTQTPSHQVTQMGQEVILRCVPISNHLYFYWYRQILGQKVEFLVSFYNNEISEKSEIFDDQFSVERPDGSNFTLKIRSTKLEDSAMYFCASRPLTGGAGGYTFGSGTRLTVV.

The chain has TRBV14 and TRBJ1-2; 10 nucleotides line up with TRBD1. This CDR3 spans 20 amino acids. Germline V gene sequence: CDR1 SGHDN, CDR2 FVKESK. V gave up 1 base and J gave up 8 bases; unmatched junction bases: 22. CDR3 coding DNA: TGTGCCAGCAGCCAAGGCCCCTCCCGGGACAGGGGAGTCCCATTGAGCGGCTACACCTTC. It is translated as CASSQGPSRDRGVPLSGYTF. The full variable domain, its missing parts supplied by reference TRBV14 and TRBJ1-2, is EAGVTQFPSHSVIEKGQTVTLRCDPISGHDNLYWYRRVMGKEIKFLLHFVKESKQDESGMPNNRFLAERTGGTYSTLKVQPAELEDSGVYFCASSQGPSRDRGVPLSGYTFGSGTRLTVV.